Each of the 5 T cell receptor beta chains below was sequenced from the same sample in a study of glioma-infiltrating T cells after dendritic cell vaccination. Clones were read by immunoSEQ multiplex PCR, and TCRdb kept only the in-frame ones, dropping some. The sample lists 80,000 to 95,000 clones, more than 75% seen once, with roughly 2.9% in the top ten. The sequencing used blood, collected before dendritic cell vaccination. All receptors come from a human donor with glioblastoma.

The V and J genes are TRBV29-1 and TRBJ1-4, with 8 positions matching TRBD1. Trimming at V came to 5 bases and at J to 10 bases, leaving 3 bases not matched to a gene. Germline V gene lookup returns CDR1 SQVTM and CDR2 ANQGSEA. This CDR3 has 11 residues. The CDR3 DNA reads as TGCAGCGTTCTGACAGGGGCAAAACTGTTTTTT. Translated, it gives CSVLTGAKLFF.

This clone was counted only a few times. The chain links TRBV5-4 to TRBJ2-7, with TRBD2 matching over 9 bases. Per the germline V gene, CDR1 is SGHNT and CDR2 is YYREEE (reference sequence). The CDR3 is made up of 16 amino acids. V trimming: 4 bases; J trimming: 0 bases; junction bases outside the gene matches: 8. The CDR3 reads CASSPRGSGSSYEQYF. The CDR3 DNA follows: TGTGCCAGCAGCCCTCGGGGTAGCGGGAGCTCCTACGAGCAGTACTTC.

The rearrangement links TRBV4-3 to TRBJ2-7; 7 positions match TRBD2. Germline-derived CDR1 and CDR2 are LGHNA and YSLEER. The CDR3 contains 14 residues. The ends lost 1 base at V and 8 bases at J; junction bases unmatched: 8. In DNA, the CDR3 is TGCGCCAGCAGCCAAGGCACCCGGGGGGAGAAGCAGTACTTC. This codes for CASSQGTRGEKQYF.

The V call is TRBV6-1, the J call TRBJ2-4, with D perhaps TRBD1 (5 bases). The germline V gene encodes CDR1 MNHNS and CDR2 SASEGT. The V end was cut by 6 bases, the J end by 0 bases, with 6 bases between. CDR3 length: 13 amino acids. CDR3 loop: CASRGLAKNIQYF. The CDR3, as DNA: TGTGCCAGCAGGGGGCTAGCCAAAAACATTCAGTACTTC.

This clone was picked up a small number of times. The CDR3: CASKTGRTGANEQFF. As DNA, the CDR3 is TGTGCCAGCAAAACTGGACGGACAGGGGCCAATGAGCAGTTCTTC. J is TRBJ2-1 and V is TRBV6-1; 9 bases match TRBD1. CDR3 length: 15 residues. Trimming at V came to 7 bases and at J to 6 bases, leaving 10 bases not matched to a gene. From germline, CDR1 is MNHNS and CDR2 SASEGT.